This T cell receptor beta chain was sequenced for a study of blood T cells in healthy people across ages. Primers used in a second PCR of roughly 6 to 12 cycles were a sample-barcoded 5' primer and a J-beta primer mix. Every sample produced at least 3 million CDR3-containing paired-end reads. TCRdb re-derived calls from the 5' RACE reads in MiXCR, one entry per CDR3 protein. Seen here are about 1.1 million distinct CDR3 sequences, around two fifths observed once, and the top ten hold roughly 14%. CDR1 and CDR2 (germline): SQVTM, ANQGSEA. V shed 4 bases and J shed 9 bases, with 10 bases lying between them. The CDR3 sequence is 11 residues long. In its sample, this clonotype was seen a few times. The antigen is unknown. Overall study findings and caveats: Calculation of diversity from one million T cells yielded estimates considered to be underestimates.

The origin of this receptor is a man between 18 and 29 years old in good health. The sequenced material came from blood. The rearrangement links TRBV29-1 to TRBJ2-1, with D possibly TRBD1 on 6 matching bases. In DNA form, the CDR3 reads TGCAGCGTTGCAGGGGAGCGTGAGCAGTTCTTC. Residues: CSVAGEREQFF.